These 10 T cell receptor beta chains originate from one sample sequenced in a study of blood T cell repertoires in COVID-19 (dated by TCRdb to about 2020). The library was generated by the immunoSEQ multiplex PCR assay. TCRdb carries this immuneACCESS record with in-frame sequences only. Its versions omit some clonotypes, under half of them owing to an unresolved V gene in the studies checked, with the rest unexplained. This sample holds approximately 210,000 clones; roughly four fifths were observed only once. The ten largest clones capture 7.6% of the sample. The sequenced sample was peripheral blood. The receptors come from a woman aged 45-60 years with active or convalescent COVID-19.

This sequence joins TRBV18 and TRBJ1-2, with D perhaps matching TRBD1 (6 bases). This CDR3 spans 14 amino acids. The germline V gene has CDR1 KGHSH and CDR2 LQKENI. Trimming pared 1 base from V and 0 bases from J, leaving 6 bases between. The CDR3 spells CASSPQGANYGYTF. In DNA, the CDR3 is TGTGCCAGCTCACCACAGGGGGCTAACTATGGCTACACCTTC.

The rearrangement uses TRBV5-1 and TRBJ1-4, with TRBD1 matching over 10 bases. The CDR3 runs 15 residues. In germline, CDR1 is SGHRS, CDR2 YFSETQ. V shed 1 base, J shed 5 bases, and the junction held 2 bases outside the gene matches. Here the CDR3 DNA reads TGCGCCAGCAGCTTGATGGGACAGGGGAATGAAAAACTGTTTTTT. Translation: CASSLMGQGNEKLFF.

There are a few counts of this clone. This chain uses TRBV2 with TRBJ2-1; TRBD2 matches 16 bases. This CDR3 has 16 amino acids. The trim removed 8 bases at V and 5 bases at J, leaving 6 bases unmatched. CDR1 is SNHLY, CDR2 FYNNEI, per germline. CDR3 protein: CASGTSGRAYDNEQFF. For the CDR3, the DNA is TGTGCCAGCGGGACTAGCGGGAGGGCCTACGACAATGAGCAGTTCTTC. The full variable domain, rest sourced from reference TRBV2 and TRBJ2-1, is EPEVTQTPSHQVTQMGQEVILRCVPISNHLYFYWYRQILGQKVEFLVSFYNNEISEKSEIFDDQFSVERPDGSNFTLKIRSTKLEDSAMYFCASGTSGRAYDNEQFFGPGTRLTVL.

The chain employs TRBV28 and TRBJ2-7; the match to TRBD2 covers 8 bases. J lost 2 bases, V lost 6 bases, and 9 bases had no gene match. This CDR3 is built from 15 residues. CDR1 and CDR2 (germline): MDHEN, SYDVKM. DNA for the CDR3: TGTGCCAGCAGCCACGGGGGGGTGAAGGCCTACGAGCAGTACGTC. It translates to CASSHGGVKAYEQYV.

The rearrangement joins TRBV28 to TRBJ2-2; TRBD1 might be the D (7 bases). V was cut by 1 base and J by 4 bases, with 13 bases left in between. Germline loops: CDR1 MDHEN, CDR2 SYDVKM. There are 16 residues in the CDR3. The CDR3 region is CASSLSGAGGTGELFF. CDR3 in DNA: TGTGCCAGCAGTTTATCGGGGGCAGGGGGCACCGGGGAGCTGTTTTTT.

J is TRBJ1-1 and V is TRBV5-6; D gene unclear. The CDR3 has 15 residues. Per the germline V gene, CDR1 is SGHDT and CDR2 is YYEEEE. V was shortened by 4 bases and J by 1 base, with 14 bases between the two germline ends. Here the CDR3 reads CASSPQVVRNTEAFF. In nucleotides, the CDR3 is TGTGCCAGCAGCCCCCAAGTAGTTCGGAACACTGAAGCTTTCTTT.

The chain joins TRBV6-5 to TRBJ2-2; D uncertain. The CDR3 is 16 amino acids. Between the trimmed V and J ends, which lost 2 bases and 6 bases, there was a span of 16 bases. Per germline, CDR1 MNHEY and CDR2 SVGAGI. The CDR3 protein is CASSYELVTSAGELFF. CDR3 nucleotides: TGTGCCAGCAGTTACGAGCTAGTAACTTCGGCCGGGGAGCTGTTTTTT.

The chain joins TRBV23-1 to TRBJ1-4, with 8 bases aligning to TRBD1. TRBV23-1 qualifies as an ORF whose function is uncertain. This CDR3 is 12 amino acids long. Trimming cost V 6 bases and J 13 bases; bases outside gene matches: 7. The CDR3 DNA sequence: TGCGCCAGCAGCATGACAGGGGTAAGACTGTTTTTT. Translated: CASSMTGVRLFF.

The gene calls are TRBV6-4 and TRBJ2-3, with 10 bases lining up with TRBD2. CDR3 length: 15 amino acids. Per germline, CDR1 MRHNA and CDR2 SNTAGT. V lost 8 bases to trimming and J lost 0 bases; unmatched junction nucleotides: 5. The CDR3 DNA is TGTGCCAGCTCCCTGACTAGCGGGAGCACAGATACGCAGTATTTT. Amino acids: CASSLTSGSTDTQYF.

V usage is TRBV7-9 and J usage is TRBJ2-7, with D possibly matching TRBD2 (6 bases). The CDR3 sequence is 14 residues long. Trimming took off 8 bases at V and 5 bases at J, with 19 bases between the two ends. Germline assignment: CDR1 SEHNR and CDR2 FQNEAQ (reference sequence). The CDR3 region is CASSTAGGAHEQYF. The CDR3 nucleotides read TGTGCCAGCTCTACAGCAGGAGGGGCCCACGAGCAGTACTTC. Combining the CDR3 with reference TRBV7-9 and TRBJ2-7 gives the whole variable domain DTGVSQNPRHKITKRGQNVTFRCDPISEHNRLYWYRQTLGQGPEFLTYFQNEAQLEKSRLLSDRFSAERPKGSFSTLEIQRTEQGDSAMYLCASSTAGGAHEQYFGPGTRLTVT.